This T cell receptor beta chain was profiled in a study of Tregs in tolerant kidney transplant recipients. CDR1 and CDR2 (germline): LNHDA, SQIVND (reference sequence). The CDR3 length is 13 residues. Details on this clone: The CDR3 goes on 3 residues after the read ends, and that part is filled in from the germline J gene.

Libraries were prepared by immunoSEQ multiplex PCR; TCRdb keeps only in-frame clonotypes and omits some of them. The sample totals 30,000 to 35,000 clones. Sequenced material: CD8+ T cells from blood, taken before the transplant. The receptor was derived from a human donor who received a combined kidney and bone marrow transplant. This chain connects TRBV19 to TRBJ1-2, with D possibly matching TRBD1 (5 bases). CDR3: CASSIGGSTAYTF. Partial CDR3 DNA: TGTGCCAGTAGTATTGGGGGGAGCACCGCC. Using reference TRBV19 and TRBJ1-2 for the parts outside the CDR3, the full variable domain is DGGITQSPKYLFRKEGQNVTLSCEQNLNHDAMYWYRQDPGQGLRLIYYSQIVNDFQKGDIAEGYSVSREKKESFPLTVTSAQKNPTAFYLCASSIGGSTAYTFGSGTRLTVV.